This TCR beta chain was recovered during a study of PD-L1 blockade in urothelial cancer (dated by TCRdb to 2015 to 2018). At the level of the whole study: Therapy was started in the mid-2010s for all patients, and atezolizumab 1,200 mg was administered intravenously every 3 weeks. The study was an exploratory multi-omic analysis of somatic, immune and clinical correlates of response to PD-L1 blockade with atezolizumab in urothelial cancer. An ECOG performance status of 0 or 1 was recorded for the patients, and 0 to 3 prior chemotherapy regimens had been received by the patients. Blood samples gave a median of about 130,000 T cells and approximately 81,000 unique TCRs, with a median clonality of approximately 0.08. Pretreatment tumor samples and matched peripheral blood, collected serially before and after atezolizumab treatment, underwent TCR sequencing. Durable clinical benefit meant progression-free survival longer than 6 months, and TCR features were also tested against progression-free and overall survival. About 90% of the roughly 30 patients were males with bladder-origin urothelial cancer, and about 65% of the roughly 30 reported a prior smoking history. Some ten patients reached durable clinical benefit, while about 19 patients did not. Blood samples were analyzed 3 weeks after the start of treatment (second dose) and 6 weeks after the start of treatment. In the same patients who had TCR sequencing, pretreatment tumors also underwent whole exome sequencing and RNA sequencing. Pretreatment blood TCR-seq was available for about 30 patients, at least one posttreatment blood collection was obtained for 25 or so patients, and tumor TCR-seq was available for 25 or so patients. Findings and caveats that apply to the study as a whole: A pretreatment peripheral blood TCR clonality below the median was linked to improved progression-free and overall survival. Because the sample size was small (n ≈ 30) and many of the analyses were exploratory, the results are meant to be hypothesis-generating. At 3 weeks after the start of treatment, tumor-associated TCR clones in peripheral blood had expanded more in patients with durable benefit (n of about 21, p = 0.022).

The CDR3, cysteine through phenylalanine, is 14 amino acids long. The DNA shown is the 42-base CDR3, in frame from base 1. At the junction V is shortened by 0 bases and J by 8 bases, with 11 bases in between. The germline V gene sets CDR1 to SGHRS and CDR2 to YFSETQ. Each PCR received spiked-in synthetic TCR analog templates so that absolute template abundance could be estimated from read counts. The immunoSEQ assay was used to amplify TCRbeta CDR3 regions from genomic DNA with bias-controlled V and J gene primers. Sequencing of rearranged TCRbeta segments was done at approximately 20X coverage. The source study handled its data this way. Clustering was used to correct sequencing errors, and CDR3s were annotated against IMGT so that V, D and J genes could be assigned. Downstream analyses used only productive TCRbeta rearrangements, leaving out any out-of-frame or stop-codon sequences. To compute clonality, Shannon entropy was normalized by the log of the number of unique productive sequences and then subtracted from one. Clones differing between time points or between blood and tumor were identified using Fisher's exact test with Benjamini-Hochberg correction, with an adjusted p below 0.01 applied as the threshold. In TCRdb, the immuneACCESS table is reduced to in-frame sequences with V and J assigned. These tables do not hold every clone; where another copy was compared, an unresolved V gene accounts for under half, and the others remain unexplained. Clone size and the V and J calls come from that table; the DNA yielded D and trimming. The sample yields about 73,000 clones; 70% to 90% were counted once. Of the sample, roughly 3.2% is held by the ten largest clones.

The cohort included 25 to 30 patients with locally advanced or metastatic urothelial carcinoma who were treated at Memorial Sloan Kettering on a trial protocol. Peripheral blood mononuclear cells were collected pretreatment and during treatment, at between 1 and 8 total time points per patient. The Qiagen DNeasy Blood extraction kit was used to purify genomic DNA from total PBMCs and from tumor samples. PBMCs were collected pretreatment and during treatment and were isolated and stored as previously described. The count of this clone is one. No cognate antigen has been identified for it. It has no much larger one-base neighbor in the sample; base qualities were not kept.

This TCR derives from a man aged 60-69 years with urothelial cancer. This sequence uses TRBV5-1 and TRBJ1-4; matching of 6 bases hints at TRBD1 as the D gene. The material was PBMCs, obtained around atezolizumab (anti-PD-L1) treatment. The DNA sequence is TGCGCCAGCAGCTTGGAGGGACAAAGAGAAAAACTGTTTTTT. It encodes CASSLEGQREKLFF.